The source of this T cell receptor (beta chain) is a study of blood T cell repertoires in COVID-19. Study details: Samples of COVID-19 (acute and convalescent) were obtained from the United States, Italy and Spain. T cells, B-cell-depleted T cells, or PBMCs provided the cDNA or gDNA that served as material.

Germline-derived CDR1 and CDR2 are SGHTA and FQGNSA. The CDR3 contains 13 residues. The V gene lost 7 bases and the J gene lost 6 bases, with 15 bases spanning the gap. Authors' processing steps: Reference gene primer amplification gave nucleated cell count estimates. This table comes from immunoSEQ multiplex PCR, and its TCRdb copy is limited to in-frame clones, with some not included. V and J calls plus clone size are reproduced from that table; the DNA served to infer D and trimming. The sample includes fewer than 120,000 clones, 75% to 85% of them seen just once. Sequenced input: peripheral blood. This TCR was sampled from a woman aged 55-70 years with acute or convalescent COVID-19. The chain is built from TRBV7-2 and TRBJ1-1, with D uncertain. The CDR3 DNA reads as TGTGCCAGCATCACCCCGGCGACACCTGAAGCTTTCTTT. It codes for CASITPATPEAFF.